This TCR beta chain came from a study of blood T cells in healthy people across ages. Primers used in a second PCR of roughly 6 to 11 cycles were a sample-barcoded 5' primer and a J-beta primer mix. A 12-random-nucleotide template-switch adaptor tagged each cDNA molecule. TCRdb analysed the 5' RACE reads with MiXCR anew, one entry per CDR3 protein. The data contain roughly 1.4 million distinct CDR3 sequences, approximately 59% of them singletons. Total RNA extracted from each sample amounted to at least 6 micrograms. This clonotype has only one observation. This clonotype originated in a man between 18 and 35 years old in good health. The source material was blood.

For the CDR3, the DNA is TGCAGTGCTAGTTTCCTAGCGGGAGCCCACGGGGGGTACAATGAGCAGTACTTC. It yields the protein CSASFLAGAHGGYNEQYF. The chain recombines TRBV20-1 with TRBJ2-7; 10 nucleotides match TRBD2. The V segment lost 3 bases and the J segment 7 bases; nucleotides outside the gene matches: 21. The CDR3 totals 18 residues. Germline V gene sequence: CDR1 DFQATT, CDR2 SNEGSKA (reference sequence).